This record concerns one T cell receptor (beta chain) sequence. Its antigen is as yet unknown. One entry per CDR3 protein, called by TCRdb with MiXCR from the reads. The table shows about 52,000 distinct CDR3 sequences, with around a fifth occurring only once. The data originate from a study of T cell repertoires in cytomegalovirus infection. About the research overall: Selection of CMV epitopes for the study included recently identified HLA-C-restricted and well-studied HLA-B-restricted ones. From public TCR beta signatures came an indication of both CMV infection and matching HLA type.

Germline V lookup: CDR1 MGHRA, CDR2 YSYEKL. Trimming left V 4 bases short and J 7 bases short, with 14 bases between. This CDR3 has 15 amino acids. Broader study findings: Carriage of CMV together with the relevant HLA was identifiable through cumulative public TCR beta family frequency. HLA-C-restricted CMV-specific TCR beta clonotypes were dominant in the ex vivo response.

The rearrangement joins TRBV4-1 to TRBJ1-6; weak D call: TRBD1 (6 bases). The sequence came from a human donor in good health (CMV status not recorded). Some clones in this sample may be carry-over from other donors' samples. This specimen consisted of CD8+ T cells from cultured PBMCs, obtained from culture after CMV antigen stimulation. The CDR3 is CASSPFWTENSPLHF. CDR3 nucleotide sequence: TGCGCCAGCAGCCCATTTTGGACAGAGAATTCACCCCTCCACTTT.